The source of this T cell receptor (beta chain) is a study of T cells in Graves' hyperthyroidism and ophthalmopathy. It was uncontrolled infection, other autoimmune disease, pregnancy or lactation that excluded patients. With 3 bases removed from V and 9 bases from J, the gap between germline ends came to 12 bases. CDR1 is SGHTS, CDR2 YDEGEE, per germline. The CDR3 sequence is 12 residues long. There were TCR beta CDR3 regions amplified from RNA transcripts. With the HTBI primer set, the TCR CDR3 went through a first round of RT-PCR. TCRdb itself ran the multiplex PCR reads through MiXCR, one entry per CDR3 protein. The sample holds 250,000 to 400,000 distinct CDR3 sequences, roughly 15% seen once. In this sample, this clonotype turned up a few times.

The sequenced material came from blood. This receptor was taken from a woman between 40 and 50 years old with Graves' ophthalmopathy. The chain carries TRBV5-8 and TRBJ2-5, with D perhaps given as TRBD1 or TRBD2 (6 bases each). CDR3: CASSSGGRAQYF. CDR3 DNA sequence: TGTGCCAGCAGCTCCGGGGGCAGGGCCCAGTACTTC.